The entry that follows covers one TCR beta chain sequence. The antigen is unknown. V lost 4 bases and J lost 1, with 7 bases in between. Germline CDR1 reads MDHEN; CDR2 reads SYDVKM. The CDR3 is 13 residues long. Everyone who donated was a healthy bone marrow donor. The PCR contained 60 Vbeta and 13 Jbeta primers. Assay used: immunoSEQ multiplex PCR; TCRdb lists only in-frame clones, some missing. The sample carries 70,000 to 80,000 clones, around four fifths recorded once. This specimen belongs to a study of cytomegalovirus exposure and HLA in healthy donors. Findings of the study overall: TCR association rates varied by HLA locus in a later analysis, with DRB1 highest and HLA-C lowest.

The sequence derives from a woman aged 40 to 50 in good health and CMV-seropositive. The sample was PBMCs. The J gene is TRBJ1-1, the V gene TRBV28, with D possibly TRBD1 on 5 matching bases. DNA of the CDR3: TGTGCCAGCAGTTGGGGGGAGAACACTGAAGCTTTCTTT. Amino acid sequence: CASSWGENTEAFF.